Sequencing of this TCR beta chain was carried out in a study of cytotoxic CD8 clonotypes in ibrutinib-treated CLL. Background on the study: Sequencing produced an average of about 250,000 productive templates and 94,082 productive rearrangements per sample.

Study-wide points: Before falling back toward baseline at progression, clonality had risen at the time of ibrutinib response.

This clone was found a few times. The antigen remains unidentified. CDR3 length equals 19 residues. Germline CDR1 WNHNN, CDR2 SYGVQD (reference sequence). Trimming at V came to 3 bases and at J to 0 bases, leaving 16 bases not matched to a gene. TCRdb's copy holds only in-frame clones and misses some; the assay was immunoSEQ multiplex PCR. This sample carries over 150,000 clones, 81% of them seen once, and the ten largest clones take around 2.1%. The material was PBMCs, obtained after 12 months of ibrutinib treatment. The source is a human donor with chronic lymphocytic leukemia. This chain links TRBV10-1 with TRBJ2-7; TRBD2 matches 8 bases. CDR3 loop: CASSDPPAWLAGSSYEQYF. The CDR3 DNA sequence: TGCGCCAGCAGTGACCCACCCGCGTGGCTAGCGGGTAGCTCCTACGAGCAGTACTTC.